These 14 T cell receptor beta chains originate from one sample sequenced in a study of Ad26.COV2.S vaccination and SARS-CoV-2 variants. The assay was immunoSEQ multiplex PCR, and TCRdb's table has in-frame clones only and misses some. The table lists more than 250,000 clones, about 87% of them singletons. Treatment noted: roughly 19 received Ad26.COV2.S at low or high dose, single or two shots; roughly five received placebo; per-sample allocation not given. Sampling was performed 63 days after the first vaccine or placebo injection. The starting material was peripheral blood, obtained in a trial of Ad26.COV2.S vaccine versus placebo. All receptors come from a person between 18 and 65 years old who received the Ad26.COV2.S COVID-19 vaccine or a placebo.

This clone was counted between two and nine times. This chain links TRBV6-5 with TRBJ1-2, with 9 positions matching TRBD1. The CDR3 totals 15 residues. The trim removed 5 bases at V and 4 bases at J, leaving 8 bases unmatched. Per germline, CDR1 MNHEY and CDR2 SVGAGI. This chain's CDR3 is CASSRRDRVFYGYTF. The CDR3 DNA reads as TGTGCCAGCAGTCGCCGGGACAGGGTTTTCTATGGCTACACCTTC.

This clone was seen once. The genes are TRBV19 and TRBJ1-5, with D possibly TRBD1 on 5 matching bases. This CDR3 contains 13 residues. V was cut by 6 bases and J by 13 bases, with 19 bases left in between. Germline loops: CDR1 LNHDA, CDR2 SQIVND (reference sequence). CDR3 DNA: TGTGCCAGTAGCACCCTAGGAGGGGATCTTCAGCATTTT. It specifies CASSTLGGDLQHF.

This chain uses TRBV6-5 with TRBJ2-2, with TRBD1 as a possible D gene (6 bases). Germline CDR1 MNHEY, CDR2 SVGAGI. Trimming stripped 6 bases from V and 6 bases from J, with 14 bases between. The CDR3 runs to 14 residues. CDR3 amino acids: CASRAYGQSGELFF. The CDR3 DNA is TGTGCCAGCAGAGCCTATGGACAGTCCGGGGAGCTGTTTTTT.

This sequence joins TRBV3-1 (or the pseudogene TRBV3-2) and TRBJ1-4; D is unresolved. Germline values: CDR1 LGHDT, CDR2 YNNKEL (reference sequence). The CDR3 loop spans 14 amino acids. V gave up 4 bases and J gave up 8 bases, with 14 bases separating them. In DNA, the CDR3 is TGTGCCAGCAGCCGAGAGGGAGGGAACGAAAAACTGTTTTTT. Translating it yields CASSREGGNEKLFF.

The gene calls are TRBV30 and TRBJ2-7; no firm D call. CDR1 and CDR2 (germline): GTSNPN, SVGIG (reference sequence). The V gene lost 4 bases and the J gene lost 5 bases, with 6 bases spanning the gap. The CDR3 extends over 10 amino acids. The CDR3 DNA reads TGTGCCTGGATGGGGAACGAGCAGTACTTC. Translated, it gives CAWMGNEQYF. Supplemented by reference TRBV30 and TRBJ2-7, the full variable domain reads SQTIHQWPATLVQPVGSPLSLECTVEGTSNPNLYWYRQAAGRGLQLLFYSVGIGQISSEVPQNLSASRPQDRQFILSSKKLLLSDSGFYLCAWMGNEQYFGPGTRLTVT.

This chain links TRBV7-9 with TRBJ2-7; 12 bases agree with TRBD1. The CDR3 is made up of 15 amino acids. The germline V gene has CDR1 SEHNR and CDR2 FQNEAQ (reference sequence). Unmatched junction bases numbered 8, after V lost 5 bases and J lost 6 bases. CDR3 region: CASSTGTGGTGEQYF. CDR3 sequence (DNA): TGTGCCAGCAGCACTGGGACAGGGGGCACCGGCGAGCAGTACTTC.

The chain joins TRBV5-6 to TRBJ1-1; D might be TRBD1 (6 bases). Germline values: CDR1 SGHDT, CDR2 YYEEEE. The V end was cut by 4 bases, the J end by 0 bases, with 19 bases between. This CDR3 has 17 amino acids. DNA of the CDR3: TGTGCCAGCAGCCCACCGGGACATTGGGTCGTGAACACTGAAGCTTTCTTT. Its protein product is CASSPPGHWVVNTEAFF.

The rearrangement uses TRBV5-6 and TRBJ2-3, with D unresolved. The CDR3 has 16 amino acids. Trimming cost V 1 base and J 0 bases, with 12 bases left between them. CDR1 and CDR2 (germline): SGHDT, YYEEEE. CDR3: CASSLKLLRSTDTQYF. DNA for the CDR3: TGTGCCAGCAGCTTGAAGTTGTTGCGGAGCACAGATACGCAGTATTTT.

The rearrangement links TRBV5-4 to TRBJ1-1; 8 bases match TRBD1. The V gene end was trimmed by 5 bases and the J gene end by 1 base; junction bases not matched to a gene: 4. The length of the CDR3 is 14 residues. Germline CDR1 and CDR2: SGHNT and YYREEE (reference sequence). The CDR3 DNA reads as TGTGCCAGCAGAATAGACAGGGGGAACACTGAAGCTTTCTTT. This gives the protein CASRIDRGNTEAFF.

This rearrangement joins TRBV7-2 to TRBJ1-1; the match to TRBD1 covers 8 bases. V was pared by 6 bases and J by 7 bases, with 10 bases of the junction left unmatched. This CDR3 is built from 14 residues. Germline CDR1 and CDR2: SGHTA and FQGNSA. The CDR3 spells CASSEDRVVREAFF. The CDR3 DNA follows: TGTGCCAGCAGTGAGGACAGGGTCGTACGTGAAGCTTTCTTT.

The rearrangement uses TRBV6-5 and TRBJ2-3; tentative D call: TRBD2 (6 bases). The CDR3 is 14 residues long. Germline values: CDR1 MNHEY, CDR2 SVGAGI. V lost 8 bases to trimming and J lost 2 bases, with 14 bases between them. CDR3 sequence: CASAAGRDTDTQYF. The CDR3 coding sequence is TGTGCCAGCGCGGCCGGGAGAGACACAGATACGCAGTATTTT.

The CDR3 DNA is TGTGCCTGGAGTGTACTCTCCAGGGTGGGCGAAAAACTGTTTTTT. It translates to CAWSVLSRVGEKLFF. The chain combines TRBV30 with TRBJ1-4, with D tentatively TRBD1 (5 bases). V was trimmed by 0 bases and J by 8 bases, leaving 16 bases between them. Germline V lookup: CDR1 GTSNPN, CDR2 SVGIG (reference sequence). This CDR3 comprises 15 residues.

The V call is TRBV2, the J call TRBJ1-1; a weak D match, TRBD1 (6 bases). V was cut by 6 bases and J by 6 bases, with 14 bases left in between. The germline CDR1 and CDR2 sequences are SNHLY and FYNNEI. This CDR3 contains 13 residues. Here the CDR3 DNA reads TGTGCCAGCAGCGCTTGGGGGGCAGCTGAAGCTTTCTTT. It is translated as CASSAWGAAEAFF.

This clone was detected once. V is TRBV3-1 (or the pseudogene TRBV3-2) and J is TRBJ2-1; TRBD1 aligns across 7 bases. Looked up from germline, CDR1 is LGHDT and CDR2 is YNNKEL (reference sequence). This CDR3 contains 15 residues. Trimming at V came to 4 bases and at J to 2 bases, leaving 5 bases not matched to a gene. The CDR3 here is CASSRGQDTYNEQFF. Here the CDR3 DNA reads TGTGCCAGCAGCCGTGGACAGGATACCTACAATGAGCAGTTCTTC.